Ten or more counts support the clone carrying this T cell receptor (beta chain). After template switching added a universal primer site, the resulting cDNA carried unique molecular identifiers. Each CDR3 protein gets one entry after TCRdb re-called the 5' RACE reads with MiXCR. The sample carries 250,000 to 350,000 distinct CDR3 sequences, nearly 9.5% recorded once. The entry originates in a study of identical twins. The V gene lost 4 bases and the J gene lost 9 bases, with 11 bases spanning the gap. The germline V gene has CDR1 SGHRS and CDR2 YFSETQ. This CDR3 is 12 amino acids long. The sample also formed part of further work on yellow fever vaccine responses in identical twins.

V gene TRBV5-1 combines with J gene TRBJ2-1; the D gene is possibly TRBD1 (5 bases). This receptor was obtained from a woman between 18 and 30 years old in good health. Material for sequencing was CD8+ T cells sorted from blood. CDR3: CASSLRVGEQFF. DNA of the CDR3: TGCGCCAGCAGCCTCAGGGTCGGTGAGCAGTTCTTC.